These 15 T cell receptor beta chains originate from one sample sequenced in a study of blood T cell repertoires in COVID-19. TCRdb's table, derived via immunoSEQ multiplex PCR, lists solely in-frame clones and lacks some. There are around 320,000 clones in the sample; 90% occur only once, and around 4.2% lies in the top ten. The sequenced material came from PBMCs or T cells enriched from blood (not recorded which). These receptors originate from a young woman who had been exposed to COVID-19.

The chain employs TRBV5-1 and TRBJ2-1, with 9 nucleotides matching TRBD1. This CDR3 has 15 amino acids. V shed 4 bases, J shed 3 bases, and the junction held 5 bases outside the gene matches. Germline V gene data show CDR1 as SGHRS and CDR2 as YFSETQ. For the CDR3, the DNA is TGCGCCAGCAGCGCGGGACAGGGAAACTACAATGAGCAGTTCTTC. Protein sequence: CASSAGQGNYNEQFF. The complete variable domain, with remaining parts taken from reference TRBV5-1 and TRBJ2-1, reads KAGVTQTPRYLIKTRGQQVTLSCSPISGHRSVSWYQQTPGQGLQFLFEYFSETQRNKGNFPGRFSGRQFSNSRSEMNVSTLELGDSALYLCASSAGQGNYNEQFFGPGTRLTVL.

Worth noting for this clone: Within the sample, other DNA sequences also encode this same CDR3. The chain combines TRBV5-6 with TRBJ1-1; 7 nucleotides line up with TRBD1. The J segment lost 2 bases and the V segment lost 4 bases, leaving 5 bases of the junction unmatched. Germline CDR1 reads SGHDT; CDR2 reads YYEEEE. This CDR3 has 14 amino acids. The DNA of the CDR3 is TGTGCCAGCAGCCTCAGGGGGATAAACACTGAAGCTTTCTTT. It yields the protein CASSLRGINTEAFF.

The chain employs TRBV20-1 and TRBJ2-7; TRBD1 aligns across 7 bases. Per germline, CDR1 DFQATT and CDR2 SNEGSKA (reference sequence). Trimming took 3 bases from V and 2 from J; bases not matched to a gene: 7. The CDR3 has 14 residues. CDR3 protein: CSASGRGSTYEQYF. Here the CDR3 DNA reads TGCAGTGCTAGTGGCAGGGGGTCCACCTACGAGCAGTACTTC.

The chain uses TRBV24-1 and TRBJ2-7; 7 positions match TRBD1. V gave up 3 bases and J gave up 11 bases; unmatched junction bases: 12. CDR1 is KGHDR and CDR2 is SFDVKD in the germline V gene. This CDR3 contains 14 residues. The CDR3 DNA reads TGTGCCACCAGTGATACGGGACAGCCCCTGGTCGAGTACTTC. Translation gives CATSDTGQPLVEYF.

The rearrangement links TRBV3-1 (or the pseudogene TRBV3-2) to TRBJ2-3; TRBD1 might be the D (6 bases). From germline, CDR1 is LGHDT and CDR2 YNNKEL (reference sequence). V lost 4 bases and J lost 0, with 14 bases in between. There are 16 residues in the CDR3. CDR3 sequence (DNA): TGTGCCAGCAGCCCACTGGGAAGGGGGAGCACAGATACGCAGTATTTT. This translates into CASSPLGRGSTDTQYF.

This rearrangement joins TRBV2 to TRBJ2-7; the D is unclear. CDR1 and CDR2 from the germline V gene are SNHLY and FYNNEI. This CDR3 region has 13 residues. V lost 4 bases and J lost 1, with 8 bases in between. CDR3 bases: TGTGCCAGCAGTGCCAGGTTTTCCTACGAGCAGTACTTC. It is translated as CASSARFSYEQYF. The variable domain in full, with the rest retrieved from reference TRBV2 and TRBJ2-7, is EPEVTQTPSHQVTQMGQEVILRCVPISNHLYFYWYRQILGQKVEFLVSFYNNEISEKSEIFDDQFSVERPDGSNFTLKIRSTKLEDSAMYFCASSARFSYEQYFGPGTRLTVT.

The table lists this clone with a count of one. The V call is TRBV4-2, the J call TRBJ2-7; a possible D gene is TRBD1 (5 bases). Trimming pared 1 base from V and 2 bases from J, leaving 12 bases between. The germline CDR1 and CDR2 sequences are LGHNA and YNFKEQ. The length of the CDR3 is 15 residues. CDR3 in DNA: TGTGCCAGCAGCCAAGCAGGACACACCACCTACGAGCAGTACTTC. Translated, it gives CASSQAGHTTYEQYF.

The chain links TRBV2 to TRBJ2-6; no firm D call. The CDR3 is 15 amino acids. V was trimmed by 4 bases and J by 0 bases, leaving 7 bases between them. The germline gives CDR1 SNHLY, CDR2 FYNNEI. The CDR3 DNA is TGTGCCAGCAGTGGAGATGTCTCTGGGGCCAACGTCCTGACTTTC. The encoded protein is CASSGDVSGANVLTF.

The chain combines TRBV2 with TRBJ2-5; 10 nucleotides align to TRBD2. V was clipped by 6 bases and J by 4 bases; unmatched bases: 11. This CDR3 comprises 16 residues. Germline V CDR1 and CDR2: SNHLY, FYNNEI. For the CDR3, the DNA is TGTGCCAGCAGCCGCGACATAGCGGGGGGCAGAGAGACCCAGTACTTC. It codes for CASSRDIAGGRETQYF.

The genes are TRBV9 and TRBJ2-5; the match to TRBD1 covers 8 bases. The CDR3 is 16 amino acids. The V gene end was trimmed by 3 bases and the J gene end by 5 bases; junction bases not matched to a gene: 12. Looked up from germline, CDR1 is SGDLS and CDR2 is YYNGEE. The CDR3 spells CASSAVPGTGLETQYF. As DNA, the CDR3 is TGTGCCAGCAGCGCCGTTCCCGGGACAGGTTTGGAGACCCAGTACTTC.

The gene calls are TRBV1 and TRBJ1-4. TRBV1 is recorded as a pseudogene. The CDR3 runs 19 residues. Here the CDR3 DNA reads TGCACCAGCAGCCAAGATGGGGGGGGCCCCGATTCAACTAATGAAAAACTGTTTTTT. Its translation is CTSSQDGGGPDSTNEKLFF.

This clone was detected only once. CDR3 loop: CASNTGSAPGGGYTF. CDR3 DNA: TGTGCCAGCAATACGGGGTCGGCACCCGGGGGGGGCTACACCTTC. The rearrangement links TRBV7-9 to TRBJ1-2; tentatively, D is TRBD1 (5 bases). Germline V gives CDR1 SEHNR, CDR2 FQNEAQ (reference sequence). This CDR3 comprises 15 residues. Trimming shortened V by 7 bases and J by 8 bases, and 23 bases separated the two germline ends.

The CDR3 DNA follows: TGTGCCAGCAGTTTAAGGACAGGGCCTTACTACGAGCAGTACTTC. This encodes CASSLRTGPYYEQYF. The chain employs TRBV27 and TRBJ2-7, with 8 nucleotides matching TRBD1. The CDR3 is 15 amino acids. J was trimmed by 3 bases and V by 2 bases; bases with no gene match: 6. Germline V CDR1 and CDR2: MNHEY, SMNVEV (reference sequence).

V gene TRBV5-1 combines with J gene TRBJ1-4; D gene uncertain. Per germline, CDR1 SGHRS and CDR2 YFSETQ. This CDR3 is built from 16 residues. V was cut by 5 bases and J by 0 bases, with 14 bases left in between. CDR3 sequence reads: CASRRSGNPTNEKLFF. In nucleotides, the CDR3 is TGCGCCAGCAGAAGGTCCGGGAATCCAACTAATGAAAAACTGTTTTTT.

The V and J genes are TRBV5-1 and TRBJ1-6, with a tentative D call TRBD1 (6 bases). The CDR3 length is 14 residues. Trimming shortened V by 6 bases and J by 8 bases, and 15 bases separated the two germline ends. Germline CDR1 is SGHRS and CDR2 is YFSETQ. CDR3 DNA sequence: TGCGCCAGCAAAGCGCGGCAGGGGTATTCACCCCTCCACTTT. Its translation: CASKARQGYSPLHF.